This T cell receptor beta chain is from a study of T cells in Graves' hyperthyroidism and ophthalmopathy. Overall study context: The blood sample was taken at first diagnosis, before treatment began. Findings of the study overall: Blood held most thyroid clonotypes expanded above 0.001 frequency. Ophthalmopathy was separated from stable hyperthyroidism by a 13 V-J model.

This clonotype has at least ten counts. What it recognizes is unknown. The CDR3 has 15 residues. Unmatched junction bases numbered 4, after V lost 3 bases and J lost 4 bases. Per the germline V gene, CDR1 is WNHNN and CDR2 is SYGVQD (reference sequence). Researchers took RNA transcripts and amplified the TCR beta CDR3 regions from them. First-round RT-PCR of the TCR CDR3 relied on the HTBI primer set. Each CDR3 protein is one row after TCRdb ran MiXCR on the multiplex PCR reads. This sample carries 410,000 or so distinct CDR3 sequences, roughly 14% of them seen once, and the ten largest clones take about 13%. Reasons for excluding patients were uncontrolled infection, other autoimmune disease, pregnancy or lactation.

What was sequenced was blood. The source is a man between 18 and 29 years old with Graves' ophthalmopathy. The gene calls are TRBV10-1 and TRBJ2-3; 10 nucleotides line up with TRBD2. The CDR3 coding sequence is TGCGCCAGCAGTGAACCAGCGGGAGGGCCAGATACGCAGTATTTT. This codes for CASSEPAGGPDTQYF.